The 9 T cell receptor beta chains given below trace back to one sample, sequenced in a study of blood T cell repertoires in COVID-19. The repertoire was sequenced with immunoSEQ multiplex PCR; TCRdb's copy has only in-frame clones and lacks some. Here the sample spans 200,000 or so clones, approximately 82% being singletons. Sequencing used peripheral blood. The source is a human donor with acute or convalescent COVID-19. The donor label of this sample is uncertain.

The chain uses TRBV19 and TRBJ1-6; 7 nucleotides line up with TRBD1. CDR1 and CDR2 from the germline V gene are LNHDA and SQIVND (reference sequence). With 7 bases clipped from V and 10 bases from J, the junction kept 10 bases outside the gene matches. The CDR3 has 14 residues. The CDR3 sequence is CASTSDRVGSPLHF. The CDR3 nucleotides are TGTGCCAGTACCTCCGACAGGGTTGGCTCACCCCTCCACTTT.

The chain links TRBV28 to TRBJ2-2, with D uncertain. CDR1 and CDR2 from the germline V gene are MDHEN and SYDVKM. The CDR3 runs 15 residues. Between the trimmed V and J ends, which lost 2 bases and 1 base, there was a span of 8 bases. The CDR3, as DNA: TGTGCCAGCAGTTTAGGGCAGGTGAACACCGGGGAGCTGTTTTTT. This sequence encodes CASSLGQVNTGELFF.

The CDR3 loop reads CASSLFSSGTGNTEAFF. CDR3 bases: TGTGCCAGCAGTTTATTTTCTTCGGGGACAGGAAACACTGAAGCTTTCTTT. This chain links TRBV28 with TRBJ1-1; 8 bases are a match to TRBD1. V gave up 1 base and J gave up 2 bases; unmatched junction bases: 9. The length of the CDR3 is 17 residues. Germline loops: CDR1 MDHEN, CDR2 SYDVKM.

The rearrangement uses TRBV18 and TRBJ2-6; D may be TRBD1 (6 bases). Trimming stripped 4 bases from V and 1 base from J, with 11 bases between. The CDR3 has 16 residues. The germline V gene encodes CDR1 KGHSH and CDR2 LQKENI. Here the CDR3 reads CASSQPTGSGANVLTF. DNA of the CDR3: TGTGCCAGCTCACAACCTACAGGGTCTGGGGCCAACGTCCTGACTTTC.

The rearrangement joins TRBV24-1 to TRBJ1-5; D is undetermined. Germline CDR1 reads KGHDR; CDR2 reads SFDVKD. There are 15 residues in the CDR3. Trimming took off 5 bases at V and 0 bases at J, with 10 bases between the two ends. CDR3 loop: CATSGNTYSNQPQHF. Here the CDR3 DNA reads TGTGCCACCAGTGGAAATACTTATAGCAATCAGCCCCAGCATTTT.

The chain couples TRBV11-2 to TRBJ1-1; 9 nucleotides agree with TRBD1. The CDR3 runs to 16 residues. Trimming cost V 5 bases and J 4 bases; bases outside gene matches: 11. Germline-derived CDR1 and CDR2 are SGHAT and FQNNGV. The CDR3 coding sequence is TGTGCCAGCAGCCTAGGGACAGGGTCGTTCGGCACTGAAGCTTTCTTT. Its protein is CASSLGTGSFGTEAFF.

The chain couples TRBV2 to TRBJ2-4; no reliable D call. This CDR3 is 14 amino acids long. CDR1 and CDR2 (germline): SNHLY, FYNNEI. The V gene lost 4 bases and the J gene lost 4 bases, with 11 bases spanning the gap. Here the CDR3 DNA reads TGTGCCAGCAGTGGGTGGCAGGATAAAAACATTCAGTACTTC. Its protein is CASSGWQDKNIQYF.

This chain links TRBV7-2 with TRBJ1-2, with D perhaps matching TRBD1 (5 bases). Germline V gives CDR1 SGHTA, CDR2 FQGNSA. V was cut by 2 bases and J by 4 bases, with 11 bases left in between. This CDR3 spans 14 amino acids. The CDR3 bases are TGTGCCAGCAGCTTAATGTCGCAGGGCTATGGCTACACCTTC. Translation: CASSLMSQGYGYTF.

The chain joins TRBV3-1 (or the pseudogene TRBV3-2) to TRBJ2-3; perhaps TRBD1 as D (6 bases). Germline V gives CDR1 LGHDT, CDR2 YNNKEL (reference sequence). The germline V and J ends were trimmed by 0 bases and 0 bases, with 10 bases remaining between them. This CDR3 contains 16 residues. CDR3 coding DNA: TGTGCCAGCAGCCAAGACAGACAGGCTAGCACAGATACGCAGTATTTT. Its translation is CASSQDRQASTDTQYF.